These T cell receptor beta chains were read from a single sample in a study of T-cell memory formation after mild COVID-19. TCRdb analysed the 5' RACE reads with MiXCR anew, one entry per CDR3 protein. This sample has approximately 240,000 distinct CDR3 sequences, with around 15% found just once. The sequencing input was PBMCs or a T cell subset sorted from them (not recorded which). The receptors stem from a man aged 18 to 29 who had mild COVID-19 (a few samples of this study predate the infection). Cell type and time point are not known. The CDR3 runs from the conserved cysteine through the conserved F or W. A D gene is named only where the DNA matches it firmly.

v_call: TRBV7-2
j_call: TRBJ1-2
d_call: .
cdr3_aa: CASREGSTGYTF

v_call: TRBV6-2/TRBV6-3
j_call: TRBJ2-1
d_call: .
cdr3_aa: CATGGAQTYNEQFF

v_call: TRBV11-2
j_call: TRBJ1-3
d_call: .
cdr3_aa: CASSLDRASGNTIYF

v_call: TRBV3-1
j_call: TRBJ1-1
d_call: .
cdr3_aa: CASSHGLSENTEAFF

v_call: TRBV7-2
j_call: TRBJ2-5
d_call: .
cdr3_aa: CASSLAEASAQYF

v_call: TRBV7-2
j_call: TRBJ2-7
d_call: .
cdr3_aa: CASTSTGHGGEQYF

v_call: TRBV5-6
j_call: TRBJ2-3
d_call: .
cdr3_aa: CASSYPQQRLNTQYF

v_call: TRBV5-1
j_call: TRBJ2-2
d_call: TRBD2
cdr3_aa: CASQLAGVPRKNTGELFF

v_call: TRBV15
j_call: TRBJ2-1
d_call: .
cdr3_aa: CATSRSRSGGDEQFF

v_call: TRBV5-4
j_call: TRBJ1-6
d_call: TRBD1
cdr3_aa: CASSLDRRDRNSPLHF

v_call: TRBV28
j_call: TRBJ1-4
d_call: TRBD1
cdr3_aa: CASSLEGTGGSRKLFF

v_call: TRBV10-3
j_call: TRBJ2-7
d_call: .
cdr3_aa: CAIGSLGTAFYEQYF

v_call: TRBV4-1
j_call: TRBJ1-2
d_call: .
cdr3_aa: CASSQRSRGGREDYTF

v_call: TRBV2
j_call: TRBJ2-3
d_call: TRBD2
cdr3_aa: CASSESGTRRPTRTDTQYF

v_call: TRBV28
j_call: TRBJ2-2
d_call: .
cdr3_aa: CASSFLRGNTGELFF

v_call: TRBV20-1
j_call: TRBJ2-5
d_call: .
cdr3_aa: CSVKTGRETQYF

v_call: TRBV6-4
j_call: TRBJ2-6
d_call: .
cdr3_aa: CASSDSSYSGANVLTF

v_call: TRBV15
j_call: TRBJ1-1
d_call: TRBD1
cdr3_aa: CATSRGDGDRVGTEAFF

v_call: TRBV12-3/TRBV12-4
j_call: TRBJ1-1
d_call: TRBD1
cdr3_aa: CASLRGPNTEAFF

v_call: TRBV7-6
j_call: TRBJ1-1
d_call: .
cdr3_aa: CASSLVPGGENMNTEAFF

v_call: TRBV7-9
j_call: TRBJ2-7
d_call: TRBD2
cdr3_aa: CASSPPGLAGNEQYF